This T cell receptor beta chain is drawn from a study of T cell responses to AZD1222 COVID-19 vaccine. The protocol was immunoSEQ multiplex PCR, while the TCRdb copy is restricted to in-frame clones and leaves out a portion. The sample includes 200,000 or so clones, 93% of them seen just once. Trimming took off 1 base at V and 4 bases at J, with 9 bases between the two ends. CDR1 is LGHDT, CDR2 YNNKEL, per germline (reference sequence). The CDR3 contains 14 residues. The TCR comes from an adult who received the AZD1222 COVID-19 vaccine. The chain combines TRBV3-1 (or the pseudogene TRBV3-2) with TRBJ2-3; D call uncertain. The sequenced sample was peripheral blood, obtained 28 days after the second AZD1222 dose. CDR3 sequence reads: CASSQVRASDTQYF. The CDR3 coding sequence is TGTGCCAGCAGCCAAGTTCGGGCTTCAGATACGCAGTATTTT.